Following are 14 T cell receptor beta chains from one sample sequenced in a study of blood T cell repertoires in COVID-19. Data came from immunoSEQ multiplex PCR; TCRdb stores just in-frame clones and leaves some out. Of 300,000 to 450,000 clones in the sample, 88% were seen once. Sequencing used PBMCs or T cells enriched from blood (not recorded which). The receptors were gathered from a woman under 40 who had been exposed to COVID-19.

As concerns this clone: A read error may produce the germline difference seen at one junction end. The chain is built from TRBV7-9 and TRBJ2-5; 9 bases agree with TRBD1. CDR1 SEHNR and CDR2 FQNEAQ come from the germline V gene (reference sequence). The CDR3 length is 17 residues. CDR3 in amino acids: CASSTGPGQGNQKTQYF. The DNA for the CDR3 is TGTGCCAGCAGCACCGGACCGGGACAGGGAAACCAAAAGACCCAGTACTTC.

This rearrangement joins TRBV28 to TRBJ2-1; 14 bases line up with TRBD2. V trimming: 6 bases; J trimming: 9 bases; junction bases outside the gene matches: 10. The CDR3 covers 16 residues. The germline gives CDR1 MDHEN, CDR2 SYDVKM. CDR3 DNA: TGTGCCAGCAGCTCTACCGGGACTAGCGGGAGAGGTGAGCAGTTCTTC. Protein product: CASSSTGTSGRGEQFF. Variable domain in full (rest from reference TRBV28 and TRBJ2-1): DVKVTQSSRYLVKRTGEKVFLECVQDMDHENMFWYRQDPGLGLRLIYFSYDVKMKEKGDIPEGYSVSREKKERFSLILESASTNQTSMYLCASSSTGTSGRGEQFFGPGTRLTVL.

V gene TRBV19 combines with J gene TRBJ2-7; 7 nucleotides agree with TRBD2. The length of the CDR3 is 15 residues. V lost 4 bases to trimming and J lost 0 bases; unmatched junction nucleotides: 6. Germline CDR1 is LNHDA and CDR2 is SQIVND (reference sequence). Written as DNA, the CDR3 is TGTGCCAGTAGTACTACCCTAGCGGACTCCTACGAGCAGTACTTC. Its translation: CASSTTLADSYEQYF.

The genes are TRBV28 and TRBJ2-3; 8 nucleotides align to TRBD1. The CDR3 is 14 residues long. V trimming: 6 bases; J trimming: 6 bases; junction bases outside the gene matches: 8. Germline CDR1 is MDHEN and CDR2 is SYDVKM. CDR3 region: CASRPNRGWDTQYF. The CDR3 DNA reads as TGTGCCAGCAGACCCAACAGGGGGTGGGATACGCAGTATTTT.

The chain recombines TRBV7-8 with TRBJ1-5; no reliable D call. CDR3 length: 13 residues. V was cut by 2 bases and J by 5 bases, with 7 bases left in between. Germline CDR1 SGHVS, CDR2 FQNEAQ. The CDR3 sequence: CASSLRRDQPQHF. CDR3 bases: TGTGCCAGCAGCTTAAGACGGGATCAGCCCCAGCATTTT.

The CDR3 DNA is TGTGCCAGCAGCCTTAGCGGGAGTCTGGGAGATACGCAGTATTTT. Its translation is CASSLSGSLGDTQYF. The chain is built from TRBV6-6 and TRBJ2-3; 9 bases are shared with TRBD2. Germline trimming cut 6 bases from V and 5 bases from J; bases unmatched to any gene: 9. Germline CDR1 is MNHNY and CDR2 is SVGAGI (reference sequence). This CDR3 comprises 15 residues.

The genes are TRBV2 and TRBJ1-1, with D uncertain. Looked up from germline, CDR1 is SNHLY and CDR2 is FYNNEI. The V gene lost 6 bases and the J gene lost 2 bases, with 7 bases spanning the gap. The CDR3 runs 12 residues. Here the CDR3 reads CASRYTNTEAFF. DNA of the CDR3: TGTGCCAGCAGATACACCAACACTGAAGCTTTCTTT.

The chain uses TRBV3-1 (or the pseudogene TRBV3-2) and TRBJ2-2; 8 bases fit TRBD2. Per the germline V gene, CDR1 is LGHDT and CDR2 is YNNKEL (reference sequence). Losses at the gene ends were 3 bases for V and 4 bases for J; bases not matched to a gene: 7. CDR3 length equals 16 residues. The CDR3 loop reads CASSHYRSGSTGELFF. DNA of the CDR3: TGTGCCAGCAGCCACTACCGCAGCGGGAGCACCGGGGAGCTGTTTTTT.

This clone was found once. This sequence joins TRBV19 and TRBJ2-2, with 8 bases that match TRBD1. This CDR3 is 14 amino acids long. Germline loops: CDR1 LNHDA, CDR2 SQIVND (reference sequence). V lost 11 bases to trimming and J lost 4 bases; unmatched junction nucleotides: 9. CDR3 in amino acids: CAGRTGLGTGELFF. CDR3 nucleotides: TGTGCCGGAAGGACAGGGTTAGGCACCGGGGAGCTGTTTTTT.

This chain joins TRBV5-8 and TRBJ1-5; D gene ambiguous. Per germline, CDR1 SGHTS and CDR2 YDEGEE. This CDR3 has 15 amino acids. V was clipped by 6 bases and J by 1 base, with 14 bases between them. The CDR3: CASTRGRRSNQPQHF. CDR3 coding DNA: TGTGCCAGCACCCGAGGGAGGCGGAGCAATCAGCCCCAGCATTTT.

The genes are TRBV15 and TRBJ2-4; 9 bases match TRBD1. Germline V CDR1 and CDR2: LNHNV, YYDKDF (reference sequence). There are 15 residues in the CDR3. After removal of 8 bases from V and 4 bases from J, the junction contained 9 bases not matched to a gene. CDR3 protein: CATSATGGMKNIQYF. In DNA form, the CDR3 reads TGTGCCACCTCCGCCACAGGGGGCATGAAAAACATTCAGTACTTC.

Of note for this clone: Other DNA sequences within the sample encode an identical CDR3. The chain has TRBV7-9 and TRBJ2-5, with D unresolved. Trimming removed 2 bases from V and 4 bases from J, with 8 bases in between. The CDR3 length is 13 residues. Germline CDR1 is SEHNR and CDR2 is FQNEAQ (reference sequence). The DNA of the CDR3 is TGTGCCAGCAGCTTACCCGGTGGAGAGACCCAGTACTTC. This translates into CASSLPGGETQYF.

V gene TRBV28 combines with J gene TRBJ2-7; D unclear. The V end was cut by 2 bases, the J end by 6 bases, with 5 bases between. This CDR3 region has 11 residues. CDR1 is MDHEN, CDR2 SYDVKM, per germline. CDR3 DNA sequence: TGTGCCAGCAGTTTACAATCCGAGCAGTACTTC. It specifies CASSLQSEQYF.

The chain employs TRBV7-3 and TRBJ1-1; 11 bases line up with TRBD1. The V segment lost 5 bases and the J segment 4 bases; nucleotides outside the gene matches: 3. The CDR3 length is 14 residues. Germline CDR1 and CDR2: SGHTA and FQGTGA. The CDR3 coding sequence is TGTGCCAGCAGCCCCGGGACAGGGGGCACTGAAGCTTTCTTT. Translation: CASSPGTGGTEAFF.